This T cell receptor (beta chain) was retrieved from a study of radiotherapy plus CTLA-4 blockade in lung cancer. At the level of the study: Objective response was observed in approximately 18% of patients, and disease control in just over 30%. Findings and caveats of the study: Alongside interferon-beta, early blood T cell clone dynamics were reportedly the best predictor of response. In blood, TCR clones derived from the tumor expanded after radiotherapy plus ipilimumab.

Trimming took 4 bases from V and 2 from J; bases not matched to a gene: 9. CDR1 is SGHKS, CDR2 YYEKEE, per germline (reference sequence). This CDR3 is 15 amino acids long. Receiving focal radiation plus CTLA-4 blockade with ipilimumab were patients who had chemo-refractory metastatic non-small-cell lung cancer. Libraries were prepared by immunoSEQ multiplex PCR; TCRdb keeps only in-frame clonotypes and omits some of them. The table shows about 49,000 clones, with about 85% occurring only once. About this clone: The target antigen is unknown.

The source was peripheral blood, collected from a patient treated with radiotherapy plus ipilimumab. The chain is built from TRBV5-5 and TRBJ2-7, with TRBD1 identical over 7 bases. This TCR came from a human donor with non-small cell lung cancer whose response to radiotherapy plus ipilimumab could not be evaluated. CDR3 in DNA: TGTGCCAGCAGCGCTGGGACAGACCGAACCTACGAGCAGTACTTC. Amino acid sequence: CASSAGTDRTYEQYF.